A selection of T cell receptor beta chains follows, all from one sample in a study of T cell responses to AZD1222 COVID-19 vaccine. Sequenced by immunoSEQ multiplex PCR; TCRdb stores in-frame clones only, minus some. Of roughly 100,000 clones listed, 90% are singletons. Sample: peripheral blood, taken on day 0 of AZD1222 vaccination. The receptors derive from an adult in good health. Each CDR3 is given with its conserved first and last residue. The order of the fields is D gene, clone size, V gene, J gene, CDR3 DNA, CDR3 protein. The D gene is left open where the match is weak. The size of a clone is reported for some rows only, either as once, few or many, or as a class for expanded clones.

-	-	TRBV19	TRBJ1-5	TGTGCCAGTAGTATAGAAAGGACGCGGAGGAATCAGCCCCAGCATTTT	CASSIERTRRNQPQHF
-	few	TRBV7-9	TRBJ1-1	TGTGCCAGCAGCTTTTTTCTGAACACTGAAGCTTTCTTT	CASSFFLNTEAFF
-	-	TRBV5-1	TRBJ1-5	TGCGCCAGCAGCTTGGACGGTAATAGCAATCAGCCCCAGCATTTT	CASSLDGNSNQPQHF
-	few	TRBV1	TRBJ1-6	TGCACCAGCAGCCGCAGGGGAAAGAGGAATTCACCCCTCCACTTT	CTSSRRGKRNSPLHF
TRBD1	-	TRBV19	TRBJ2-2	TGTGCCAGTAGTGACAGGGGAACGGGGGAGCTGTTTTTT	CASSDRGTGELFF
-	-	TRBV4-1	TRBJ2-1	TGCGCCAGCAGCCGGTACAGGGAGGGTGGATCCTACAATGAGCAGTTCTTC	CASSRYREGGSYNEQFF
TRBD2	-	TRBV7-6	TRBJ2-5	TGTGCCAGCAGCTCGGGACTAGCGGCAGTTCAAGAGACCCAGTACTTC	CASSSGLAAVQETQYF
-	-	TRBV6-6	TRBJ1-6	TGTGCCAGCAGTGCCGACCCTATAAGTTCACCCCTCCACTTT	CASSADPISSPLHF
TRBD1	-	TRBV27	TRBJ2-7	TGTGCCAGCAGAGACAGGGCCTCTTCCTACGAGCAGTACTTC	CASRDRASSYEQYF
-	-	TRBV6-5	TRBJ2-1	TGTGCCAGCAGTTACCGGGACTTCTACAATGAGCAGTTCTTC	CASSYRDFYNEQFF
-	-	TRBV18	TRBJ1-1	TGTGCCAGCTCACCACCGATGAACACTGAAGCTTTCTTT	CASSPPMNTEAFF
-	-	TRBV5-5	TRBJ1-3	TGTGCCAGCAGCTTGGATTTGGGCTCTGGAAACACCATATATTTT	CASSLDLGSGNTIYF
TRBD1	-	TRBV19	TRBJ1-5	TGTGCCAGTAGCGGATCAGGGGGTCCCAGCAATCAGCCCCAGCATTTT	CASSGSGGPSNQPQHF
-	-	TRBV27	TRBJ1-4	TGTGCCAGCAGTTTATTCGCAGGGAAAGGGAATGAAAAACTGTTTTTT	CASSLFAGKGNEKLFF
-	-	TRBV5-4	TRBJ2-6	TGTGCCAGCAGCAGTCTTCTAATAGCTGGGGCCAACGTCCTGACTTTC	CASSSLLIAGANVLTF
TRBD1	-	TRBV9	TRBJ1-5	TGTGCCAGCAGCGTAGGGGGACAGGTTAATCAGCCCCAGCATTTT	CASSVGGQVNQPQHF
TRBD2	-	TRBV9	TRBJ2-1	TGTGCCAGCAGCAACAGACTAGCGGGAGTCCCCTACAATGAGCAGTTCTTC	CASSNRLAGVPYNEQFF
-	-	TRBV5-5	TRBJ2-2	TGTGCCAGCAGCTTGTGGGGGCCTGGGGAGCTGTTTTTT	CASSLWGPGELFF